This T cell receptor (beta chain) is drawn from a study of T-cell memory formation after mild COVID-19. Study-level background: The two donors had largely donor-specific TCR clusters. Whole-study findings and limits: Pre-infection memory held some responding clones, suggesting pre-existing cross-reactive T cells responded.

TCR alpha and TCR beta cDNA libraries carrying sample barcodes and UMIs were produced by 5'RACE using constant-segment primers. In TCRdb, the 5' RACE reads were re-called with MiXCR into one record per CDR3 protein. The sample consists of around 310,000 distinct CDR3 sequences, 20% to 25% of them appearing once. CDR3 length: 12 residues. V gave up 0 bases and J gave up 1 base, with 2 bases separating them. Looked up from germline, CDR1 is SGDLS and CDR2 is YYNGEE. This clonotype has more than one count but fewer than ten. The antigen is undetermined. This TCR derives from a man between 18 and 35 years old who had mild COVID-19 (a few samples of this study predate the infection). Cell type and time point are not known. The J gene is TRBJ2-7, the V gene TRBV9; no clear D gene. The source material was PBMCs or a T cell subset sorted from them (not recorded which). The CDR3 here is CASSVDSYEQYV. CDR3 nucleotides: TGTGCCAGCAGCGTAGATTCCTACGAGCAGTACGTC.